This TCR beta chain was recorded in a study of regulatory T cells in long-lasting Graves disease. Study observations and caveats: When disease was persistent, TRBV28, TRBJ1-2 and TRBJ2-5 were the favored segments. New patients shared fewer than 1,000 public clonotypes, and persistent patients shared more, with under 3,000. Newly diagnosed patients had higher TCR diversity than persistent Graves' patients did.

A word on this clonotype: No antigen is known for it.

Germline CDR1 and CDR2: SEHNR and FQNEAQ (reference sequence). V lost 0 bases, J lost 2 bases, and 13 bases stayed unmatched. The CDR3 extends over 19 amino acids. Stated time point: newly diagnosed GD, antithyroid drugs for less than 3 months. Following extraction of RNA from PBMCs, that RNA was used to make the TCR library. From an endocrinology department in Xi'an, China, came the patients. Arm-PCR of CDR3 regions with iRepertoire HTBI primers generated TCR beta libraries. TCRdb independently ran MiXCR on the multiplex PCR reads; one entry per CDR3 protein. Of roughly 510,000 distinct CDR3 sequences in the sample, about 16% are singletons; the top ten hold more than 10%. These data are also associated with another study on T cells in Graves' hyperthyroidism and ophthalmopathy.

The sample consisted of peripheral blood mononuclear cells (PBMCs), taken at new diagnosis, from a patient treated with antithyroid drugs. This receptor was obtained from a man younger than 35 with Graves disease. The chain joins TRBV7-9 to TRBJ2-7; 10 nucleotides line up with TRBD1. The CDR3 region is CASSLATPRPGQGPYEQYF. In DNA, the CDR3 is TGTGCCAGCAGCTTAGCGACGCCCCGGCCGGGACAGGGGCCCTACGAGCAGTACTTC.